One sample yielded the 18 T cell receptor beta chains listed below, sequenced in a study of shared clonotypes between healthy human individuals. The table came from immunoSEQ multiplex PCR; TCRdb's copy has only in-frame clones and leaves some out. This sample carries approximately 2,300,000 clones, about 90% of them seen once, and the ten largest clones take around 0.4%. The source material was naive CD4+ T cells from PBMCs. The subset is: CD45RA+ positively selected. These receptors were collected from a man between 18 and 35 years old in good health. Some clones in this sample may be carry-over from other donors' samples.

The chain uses TRBV6-6 and TRBJ1-1; D uncertain. The germline V gene encodes CDR1 MNHNY and CDR2 SVGAGI (reference sequence). V was trimmed by 7 bases and J by 2 bases, leaving 5 bases between them. The CDR3 has 11 residues. The CDR3 DNA is TGTGCCAGCACCTCAAACACTGAAGCTTTCTTT. Translating gives CASTSNTEAFF.

This chain links TRBV2 with TRBJ2-7, with 11 bases identical to TRBD2. Germline trimming cut 2 bases from V and 12 bases from J; bases unmatched to any gene: 9. CDR3 length equals 14 residues. Germline CDR1 SNHLY, CDR2 FYNNEI. This CDR3 is CASSELTSGGNPYF. The CDR3 DNA reads TGTGCCAGCAGTGAATTAACTAGCGGGGGTAATCCGTACTTC.

This rearrangement joins TRBV27 to TRBJ1-5, with a tentative D call TRBD1 (6 bases). Trimming stripped 6 bases from V and 1 base from J, with 13 bases between. The CDR3 extends over 15 amino acids. Germline V lookup: CDR1 MNHEY, CDR2 SMNVEV (reference sequence). The DNA of the CDR3 is TGTGCCAGCAGCCGCAACAGGGCGAGCAATCAGCCCCAGCATTTT. The encoded protein is CASSRNRASNQPQHF.

The chain links TRBV5-6 to TRBJ1-2; TRBD1 aligns across 11 bases. The germline CDR1 and CDR2 sequences are SGHDT and YYEEEE. The J segment lost 4 bases and the V segment lost 4 bases, leaving 9 bases of the junction unmatched. CDR3 length equals 16 residues. The CDR3 bases are TGTGCCAGCAGCGATGCGTTAGGGACAGGGGGCTATGGCTACACCTTC. Amino acid sequence: CASSDALGTGGYGYTF.

The chain uses TRBV10-3 and TRBJ1-1, with 7 bases fitting TRBD1. J was trimmed by 6 bases and V by 3 bases; bases with no gene match: 10. The CDR3 is made up of 15 amino acids. Germline loops: CDR1 ENHRY, CDR2 SYGVKD. The CDR3 loop reads CAISDRQGMIAEAFF. CDR3 in DNA: TGTGCCATCAGTGACCGACAGGGTATGATCGCTGAAGCTTTCTTT.

The V gene is TRBV28, the J gene TRBJ2-5; 10 positions agree with TRBD1. The CDR3 spans 15 residues. CDR1 and CDR2 (germline): MDHEN, SYDVKM. Losses at the gene ends were 5 bases for V and 5 bases for J; bases not matched to a gene: 8. In DNA form, the CDR3 reads TGTGCCAGCAGTCGACGGACAGGGGGTTTTGAGACCCAGTACTTC. Translating gives CASSRRTGGFETQYF.

The gene calls are TRBV6-5 and TRBJ1-5; the match to TRBD1 covers 8 bases. The CDR3 covers 14 residues. V was pared by 6 bases and J by 5 bases, with 6 bases of the junction left unmatched. The germline V gene encodes CDR1 MNHEY and CDR2 SVGAGI. Here the CDR3 DNA reads TGTGCCAGCAGGATAGGACAGGGCCATCAGCCCCAGCATTTT. Translating it yields CASRIGQGHQPQHF.

The chain employs TRBV5-1 and TRBJ2-1; D unclear. Germline CDR1 SGHRS, CDR2 YFSETQ. The V end was cut by 0 bases, the J end by 4 bases, with 14 bases between. The length of the CDR3 is 16 residues. The CDR3 bases are TGCGCCAGCAGCTTGGGCGGCCCGGGCTCATACAATGAGCAGTTCTTC. It encodes CASSLGGPGSYNEQFF.

The rearrangement links TRBV5-1 to TRBJ2-7, with TRBD2 matching over 7 bases. The germline CDR1 and CDR2 sequences are SGHRS and YFSETQ. V shed 1 base, J shed 7 bases, and the junction held 11 bases outside the gene matches. This CDR3 has 15 residues. CDR3: CASSLFAGDLREQYF. In DNA form, the CDR3 reads TGCGCCAGCAGCTTGTTCGCGGGAGACCTCCGTGAGCAGTACTTC. Drawing the rest from reference TRBV5-1 and TRBJ2-7, the complete variable domain is KAGVTQTPRYLIKTRGQQVTLSCSPISGHRSVSWYQQTPGQGLQFLFEYFSETQRNKGNFPGRFSGRQFSNSRSEMNVSTLELGDSALYLCASSLFAGDLREQYFGPGTRLTVT.

The chain recombines TRBV7-2 with TRBJ2-5, with D possibly being TRBD1 (6 bases). The germline V and J ends were trimmed by 2 bases and 5 bases, with 12 bases remaining between them. The CDR3 contains 14 residues. Germline V gene lookup returns CDR1 SGHTA and CDR2 FQGNSA. The CDR3 loop reads CASSLRQGLETQYF. In nucleotides, the CDR3 is TGTGCCAGCAGCTTACGTCAGGGGTTGGAGACCCAGTACTTC. The full variable domain, completed using reference TRBV7-2 and TRBJ2-5, is GAGVSQSPSNKVTEKGKDVELRCDPISGHTALYWYRQSLGQGLEFLIYFQGNSAPDKSGLPSDRFSAERTGGSVSTLTIQRTQQEDSAVYLCASSLRQGLETQYFGPGTRLLVL.

CDR3: CASSVGQGMRYGYTF. In DNA form, the CDR3 reads TGTGCCAGCAGCGTAGGCCAGGGGATGCGCTATGGCTACACCTTC. The chain has TRBV9 and TRBJ1-2; tentative D call: TRBD1 (6 bases). Germline loops: CDR1 SGDLS, CDR2 YYNGEE. The V end was cut by 0 bases, the J end by 4 bases, with 13 bases between. This CDR3 has 15 residues.

The V call is TRBV12-5, the J call TRBJ2-7, with D hard to call. The V gene's germline CDR1 is LGHNT and CDR2 FRNRAP. Trimming removed 2 bases from V and 6 bases from J, with 14 bases in between. The CDR3 contains 14 residues. The CDR3 DNA follows: TGTGCTAGTGGTTTGTCAGTAGGGTCTGGCGAGCAGTACTTC. Translating gives CASGLSVGSGEQYF.

This clone was counted a single time. The same CDR3 can be traced to other DNA sequences in this sample. V is TRBV30 and J is TRBJ2-5; D ambiguous. The V gene lost 0 bases and the J gene lost 1 base, with 9 bases spanning the gap. From germline, CDR1 is GTSNPN and CDR2 SVGIG (reference sequence). CDR3 length: 14 amino acids. As DNA, the CDR3 is TGTGCCTGGAGTGTTCTTCGAGTCCAAGAGACCCAGTACTTC. As protein: CAWSVLRVQETQYF.

This chain uses TRBV18 with TRBJ2-7, with D possibly matching TRBD2 (6 bases). Germline V CDR1 and CDR2: KGHSH, LQKENI. The CDR3 sequence is 17 residues long. V lost 2 bases and J lost 6, with 23 bases in between. CDR3 in DNA: TGTGCCAGCTCACCAGCGGCGGAGGGTGCATTCCGGGGCGAGCAGTACTTC. It yields the protein CASSPAAEGAFRGEQYF. The variable domain in full, with the rest retrieved from reference TRBV18 and TRBJ2-7, is NAGVMQNPRHLVRRRGQEARLRCSPMKGHSHVYWYRQLPEEGLKFMVYLQKENIIDESGMPKERFSAEFPKEGPSILRIQQVVRGDSAAYFCASSPAAEGAFRGEQYFGPGTRLTVT.

V is TRBV7-2 and J is TRBJ2-7; D possibly corresponds to TRBD2 (5 bases). V lost 9 bases, J lost 1 base, and 13 bases lay in between. Germline lookup yields CDR1 SGHTA and CDR2 FQGNSA. The CDR3 is made up of 13 amino acids. CDR3 loop: CASSHGVSYEQYF. The CDR3 DNA sequence: TGTGCCAGTTCCCACGGGGTTTCCTACGAGCAGTACTTC.

V gene TRBV23-1 combines with J gene TRBJ2-7; D is undetermined. Being an ORF, TRBV23-1 has a function that is uncertain. The CDR3 consists of 13 residues. V dropped 2 bases and J dropped 6 bases, with 11 bases sitting between them. CDR3 sequence (DNA): TGCGCCAGCAGTCAAGGGTCTCAGTGCGAGCAGTACTTC. Translating it yields CASSQGSQCEQYF.

V and J are TRBV5-1 and TRBJ2-3, with 8 bases matching TRBD2. Germline assignment: CDR1 SGHRS and CDR2 YFSETQ. CDR3 length: 15 residues. V gave up 4 bases and J gave up 1 base; unmatched junction bases: 5. The CDR3 sequence is CASSAGLVGTDTQYF. The CDR3 DNA follows: TGCGCCAGCAGCGCGGGACTAGTCGGCACAGATACGCAGTATTTT.

The J gene is TRBJ2-3, the V gene TRBV28; D may match TRBD1 or TRBD2 (5 bases each). The V gene's germline CDR1 is MDHEN and CDR2 SYDVKM. V dropped 3 bases and J dropped 13 bases, with 23 bases sitting between them. This CDR3 spans 15 amino acids. DNA of the CDR3: TGTGCCAGCAGTTTCTCGCCGATCAAGGGTCGGGGCAAGTATTTT. Translated, it gives CASSFSPIKGRGKYF.